These 24 T cell receptor beta chains share one sample of origin, sequenced in a study of T-cell reconstitution after alpha-beta-depleted transplantation in children. Preparation of the TCRbeta library was carried out with unique molecular identifiers. TCRdb itself ran the PCR reads through MiXCR, one entry per CDR3 protein. The repertoire has approximately 1,000,000 distinct CDR3 sequences, about 29% of them found once; the top ten carry about 28%. The sequencing used PBMCs, mostly from graft donor cells, collected 360 days after TCRalphabeta/CD19-depleted stem cell transplant. These receptors were collected from a boy under three years old who had a stem cell transplant for SCID, so the T cells may come from the graft donor.

The J gene is TRBJ1-2, the V gene TRBV12-3 or TRBV12-4; tentative D call: TRBD1 (6 bases). V was clipped by 6 bases and J by 3 bases, with 17 bases between them. There are 15 residues in the CDR3. CDR3 in amino acids: CASRGGDFPDYGYTF. Here the CDR3 DNA reads TGTGCCAGCAGAGGGGGGGATTTCCCTGACTATGGCTACACCTTC.

This chain links TRBV18 with TRBJ2-3; 12 positions match TRBD2. The V segment lost 3 bases and the J segment 5 bases; nucleotides outside the gene matches: 12. This CDR3 contains 18 residues. Germline V CDR1 and CDR2: KGHSH, LQKENI. The CDR3 nucleotides are TGTGCCAGCTCACCGATGGGACTAGCGGGCGGAGGGCAAGATACGCAGTATTTT. Translation: CASSPMGLAGGGQDTQYF.

The gene calls are TRBV6-5 and TRBJ2-5; maybe TRBD2 (6 bases). The CDR3 contains 11 residues. Germline values: CDR1 MNHEY, CDR2 SVGAGI. Between the trimmed V and J ends, which lost 6 bases and 12 bases, there was a span of 14 bases. In DNA, the CDR3 is TGTGCCAGCAGCCTGGGGGGTACGAAGTACTTC. This translates into CASSLGGTKYF.

This clonotype was observed a handful of times. V usage is TRBV7-9 and J usage is TRBJ1-5, with no clear D. The CDR3 is 13 amino acids. Trimming removed 3 bases at V and 1 base at J, with 4 bases between. Germline CDR1 and CDR2: SEHNR and FQNEAQ (reference sequence). CDR3 sequence (DNA): TGTGCCAGCAGCTTGAAAAGCAATCAGCCCCAGCATTTT. Its translation: CASSLKSNQPQHF.

This chain joins TRBV20-1 and TRBJ2-5; TRBD2 aligns across 9 bases. The V gene end was trimmed by 3 bases and the J gene end by 1 base; junction bases not matched to a gene: 6. Germline V lookup: CDR1 DFQATT, CDR2 SNEGSKA (reference sequence). The CDR3 runs to 15 residues. The CDR3 here is CSARDSGGVQETQYF. CDR3 nucleotide sequence: TGCAGTGCTAGGGATAGCGGGGGAGTCCAAGAGACCCAGTACTTC.

This clonotype appeared a few times. V is TRBV11-1 and J is TRBJ1-2, with D hard to call. The CDR3 has 12 residues. V was clipped by 5 bases and J by 6 bases, with 10 bases between them. Germline values: CDR1 SGHAT, CDR2 FQDESV (reference sequence). The CDR3 is CASSPRGDGYTF. In DNA form, the CDR3 reads TGTGCCAGCAGCCCCCGGGGTGATGGCTACACCTTC. Variable domain in full (rest from reference TRBV11-1 and TRBJ1-2): EAEVAQSPRYKITEKSQAVAFWCDPISGHATLYWYRQILGQGPELLVQFQDESVVDDSQLPKDRFSAERLKGVDSTLKIQPAELGDSAMYLCASSPRGDGYTFGSGTRLTVV.

This clonotype was found a few times. The rearrangement links TRBV12-3 or TRBV12-4 to TRBJ2-5; 7 bases are a match to TRBD1. J gave up 1 base and V 5 bases, and 7 bases lay outside the gene matches. CDR3 length: 15 amino acids. The CDR3 loop is CASSRQTGIQETQYF. The CDR3 DNA reads TGTGCCAGCAGTCGACAGACAGGGATCCAAGAGACCCAGTACTTC.

This clonotype was seen ten or more times. The chain couples TRBV7-6 to TRBJ1-3; D remains ambiguous. V was clipped by 0 bases and J by 5 bases, with 23 bases between them. This CDR3 is built from 19 residues. In germline, CDR1 is SGHVS, CDR2 FNYEAQ. The CDR3 DNA is TGTGCCAGCAGCTTAGCCCCCTTAGGCTACAGATCTGACCGAAACACCATATATTTT. This translates into CASSLAPLGYRSDRNTIYF.

V is TRBV12-3 or TRBV12-4 and J is TRBJ2-7; a weak D match, TRBD2 (6 bases). Trimming pared 0 bases from V and 5 bases from J, leaving 11 bases between. The CDR3 extends over 14 amino acids. CDR3 sequence: CASSLAWGVHEQYF. CDR3 DNA: TGTGCCAGCAGTTTAGCTTGGGGGGTCCACGAGCAGTACTTC.

The genes are TRBV15 and TRBJ2-1; perhaps TRBD2 as D (6 bases). The CDR3 is made up of 13 amino acids. Germline-derived CDR1 and CDR2 are LNHNV and YYDKDF (reference sequence). Trimming removed 5 bases from V and 6 bases from J, with 11 bases in between. The CDR3 nucleotides read TGTGCCACCAGCCCTAAGCGGGTCAATGAGCAGTTCTTC. Encoded protein: CATSPKRVNEQFF.

The chain carries TRBV5-1 and TRBJ2-7, with unresolved D. Looked up from germline, CDR1 is SGHRS and CDR2 is YFSETQ. The CDR3 has 14 amino acids. Trimming took off 2 bases at V and 2 bases at J, with 11 bases between the two ends. The CDR3 here is CASSFTGVTYEQYF. In DNA, the CDR3 is TGCGCCAGCAGCTTTACGGGTGTGACCTACGAGCAGTACTTC.

V usage is TRBV18 and J usage is TRBJ2-2, with no clear D. Trimming removed 8 bases at V and 6 bases at J, with 13 bases between. Germline-derived CDR1 and CDR2 are KGHSH and LQKENI. The CDR3 totals 13 residues. CDR3: CASAMTRSGELFF. In nucleotides, the CDR3 is TGTGCCAGCGCGATGACTCGTTCCGGGGAGCTGTTTTTT. Complete variable domain (other parts from reference TRBV18 and TRBJ2-2): NAGVMQNPRHLVRRRGQEARLRCSPMKGHSHVYWYRQLPEEGLKFMVYLQKENIIDESGMPKERFSAEFPKEGPSILRIQQVVRGDSAAYFCASAMTRSGELFFGEGSRLTVL.

This clonotype showed up just a few times. The chain links TRBV7-2 to TRBJ1-1; no clear D gene. Per the germline V gene, CDR1 is SGHTA and CDR2 is FQGNSA. CDR3 length: 14 amino acids. The V end lost 2 bases, the J end lost 0 bases, and 7 bases lay between the germline ends. CDR3 in amino acids: CASSLRPMNTEAFF. CDR3 DNA sequence: TGTGCCAGCAGCTTAAGACCGATGAACACTGAAGCTTTCTTT.

The table lists this clonotype with many counts. This chain joins TRBV12-3 or TRBV12-4 and TRBJ2-1, with a tentative D call TRBD1 (6 bases). V gave up 6 bases and J gave up 11 bases, with 17 bases separating them. The CDR3 spans 13 residues. The CDR3 protein is CASSDGPGQKQFF. In DNA, the CDR3 is TGTGCCAGCAGCGATGGTCCGGGACAAAAGCAGTTCTTC.

The gene calls are TRBV5-3 and TRBJ1-1; no definite D call. TRBV5-3 is assigned to the ORF class and has an uncertain function. The CDR3 contains 10 residues. Trimming removed 4 bases from V and 11 bases from J, with 9 bases in between. The CDR3 here is CARSPVPAFF. The CDR3 DNA reads as TGTGCCAGAAGCCCGGTTCCCGCTTTCTTT.

In its sample, this clonotype was seen a few times. The chain uses TRBV29-1 and TRBJ1-3; D gene uncertain. V was pared by 1 base and J by 5 bases, with 6 bases between. Germline V gene lookup returns CDR1 SQVTM and CDR2 ANQGSEA. CDR3 length equals 12 residues. The CDR3 sequence is CSVEGPRNTIYF. CDR3 in DNA: TGCAGCGTTGAAGGCCCCCGAAACACCATATATTTT.

This clonotype was picked up one time. The rearrangement joins TRBV7-8 to TRBJ2-7; TRBD1 matches at 9 bases. With 0 bases clipped from V and 2 bases from J, the junction kept 11 bases outside the gene matches. Germline CDR1 is SGHVS and CDR2 is FQNEAQ. The CDR3 is 18 residues long. CDR3 region: CASSLAGTGRVRAYEQYF. In nucleotides, the CDR3 is TGTGCCAGCAGCTTAGCAGGGACAGGGAGGGTTAGGGCCTACGAGCAGTACTTC.

This clonotype was recorded a few times. The chain uses TRBV2 and TRBJ1-1; no definite D call. This CDR3 is 14 amino acids long. Germline CDR1 SNHLY, CDR2 FYNNEI. V lost 11 bases and J 5 bases, leaving 21 bases between the germline ends. Written as DNA, the CDR3 is TGTGCCGCCTCTCGCGGGGAATGGGGAACTGAAGCTTTCTTT. Its translation: CAASRGEWGTEAFF.

This clonotype was seen a handful of times. This chain connects TRBV10-3 to TRBJ2-5; D may correspond to TRBD1 or TRBD2 (6 bases each). The germline CDR1 and CDR2 sequences are ENHRY and SYGVKD. The CDR3 totals 15 residues. Trimming removed 6 bases at V and 1 base at J, with 15 bases between. This chain's CDR3 is CAISDLGGLQETQYF. The DNA for the CDR3 is TGTGCCATCAGCGACCTTGGGGGGCTCCAAGAGACCCAGTACTTC.

A few counts support this clonotype. This chain connects TRBV20-1 to TRBJ1-1; D remains ambiguous. Trimming stripped 7 bases from V and 3 bases from J, with 15 bases between. This CDR3 is built from 13 residues. From germline, CDR1 is DFQATT and CDR2 SNEGSKA (reference sequence). This chain's CDR3 is CSGDLVFDTEAFF. The CDR3 coding sequence is TGCAGTGGCGATTTGGTTTTTGACACTGAAGCTTTCTTT.

This clonotype has more than one count but fewer than ten. The rearrangement uses TRBV20-1 and TRBJ1-5; 8 nucleotides agree with TRBD1. CDR3 size: 18 residues. Germline V gene lookup returns CDR1 DFQATT and CDR2 SNEGSKA (reference sequence). The ends lost 4 bases at V and 1 base at J; junction bases unmatched: 15. The CDR3 here is CSANLGTGLVMSNQPQHF. In DNA, the CDR3 is TGCAGTGCTAATCTTGGGACAGGACTTGTGATGAGCAATCAGCCCCAGCATTTT.

This chain connects TRBV27 to TRBJ1-1, with D perhaps TRBD1 (6 bases). Germline values: CDR1 MNHEY, CDR2 SMNVEV (reference sequence). The CDR3 has 16 residues. The germline V and J ends were trimmed by 5 bases and 1 base, with 17 bases remaining between them. Here the CDR3 reads CASSPRGIRPNTEAFF. DNA for the CDR3: TGTGCCAGCAGTCCCAGGGGAATTCGGCCGAACACTGAAGCTTTCTTT.

The chain's CDR3 is CASSHSGTQYF. DNA of the CDR3: TGTGCCAGCAGCCATAGCGGGACCCAGTACTTC. V and J are TRBV3-1 and TRBJ2-5, with a tentative D call TRBD2 (6 bases). V lost 3 bases and J 7 bases, leaving 6 bases between the germline ends. Germline CDR1 LGHDT, CDR2 YNNKEL (reference sequence). The CDR3 runs 11 residues.

This clonotype showed up just a few times. The chain combines TRBV10-3 with TRBJ2-3; weak D call: TRBD2 (5 bases). This CDR3 is built from 14 residues. Germline assignment: CDR1 ENHRY and CDR2 SYGVKD. V shed 6 bases and J shed 0 bases, with 10 bases lying between them. The CDR3 spells CAIRADPSTDTQYF. In DNA, the CDR3 is TGTGCCATCAGAGCGGACCCTAGCACAGATACGCAGTATTTT.